This section outlines one TCR beta chain sequence together with its context. These data come from a study of T cell clones after liver transplantation. Study overall: As an antigen-independent comparator, third-party-reactive TCRbeta sequences came from pre-transplant mixed lymphocyte reactions.

TCRdb's copy holds only in-frame clones and misses some; the assay was immunoSEQ multiplex PCR. The data hold 70,000 to 80,000 clones, with roughly nine tenths observed a single time. CDR3 length equals 11 residues. Trimming cost V 5 bases and J 7 bases, with 6 bases left between them. Germline values: CDR1 LGHNT, CDR2 FRNRAP. The material was CD4+ T cells from blood, obtained before liver transplant. The rearrangement joins TRBV12-5 to TRBJ2-1; D is uncertain. The source of this sequence is a human donor who received a liver transplant. DNA of the CDR3: TGTGCTAGTGGTGTGATGAATGAGCAGTTCTTC. Encoded protein: CASGVMNEQFF. Full variable domain (remainder filled in from reference TRBV12-5 and TRBJ2-1): DARVTQTPRHKVTEMGQEVTMRCQPILGHNTVFWYRQTMMQGLELLAYFRNRAPLDDSGMPKDRFSAEMPDATLATLKIQPSEPRDSAVYFCASGVMNEQFFGPGTRLTVL.